This T cell receptor (beta chain) was found in a study of OX40 agonist ivuxolimab in advanced cancers. The trim removed 6 bases at V and 7 bases at J, leaving 13 bases unmatched. This CDR3 has 15 residues. The germline gives CDR1 KGHSH, CDR2 LQKENI. This table comes from immunoSEQ multiplex PCR, and its TCRdb copy is limited to in-frame clones, with some not included. The sample lists tens of thousands of clones; approximately 86% were seen once. The TCR comes from an adult with an advanced solid tumor such as melanoma, head and neck, liver or kidney cancer. The sequencing here drew on CD4+ or CD8+ T cells sorted from blood, taken in a trial of the OX40 agonist ivuxolimab. This chain links TRBV18 with TRBJ2-7, with 9 positions matching TRBD2. The CDR3 DNA reads TGTGCCAGCTCCCTTGGCGATAGCGGGGGTCGAGAGCAGTACTTC. This gives the protein CASSLGDSGGREQYF.